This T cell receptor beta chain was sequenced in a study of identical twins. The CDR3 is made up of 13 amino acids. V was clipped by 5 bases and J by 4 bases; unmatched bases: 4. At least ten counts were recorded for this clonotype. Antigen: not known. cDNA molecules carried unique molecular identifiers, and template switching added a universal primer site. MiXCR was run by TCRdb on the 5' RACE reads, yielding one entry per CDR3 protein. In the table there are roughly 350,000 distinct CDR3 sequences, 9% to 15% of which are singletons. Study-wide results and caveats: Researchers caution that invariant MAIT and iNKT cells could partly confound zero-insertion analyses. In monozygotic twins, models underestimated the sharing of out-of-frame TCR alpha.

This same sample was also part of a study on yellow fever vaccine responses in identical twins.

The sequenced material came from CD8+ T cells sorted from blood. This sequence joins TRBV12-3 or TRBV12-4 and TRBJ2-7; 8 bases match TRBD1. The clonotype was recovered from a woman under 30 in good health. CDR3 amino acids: CASSDDRGYEQYF. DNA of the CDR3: TGTGCCAGCAGTGACGACAGGGGTTACGAGCAGTACTTC.